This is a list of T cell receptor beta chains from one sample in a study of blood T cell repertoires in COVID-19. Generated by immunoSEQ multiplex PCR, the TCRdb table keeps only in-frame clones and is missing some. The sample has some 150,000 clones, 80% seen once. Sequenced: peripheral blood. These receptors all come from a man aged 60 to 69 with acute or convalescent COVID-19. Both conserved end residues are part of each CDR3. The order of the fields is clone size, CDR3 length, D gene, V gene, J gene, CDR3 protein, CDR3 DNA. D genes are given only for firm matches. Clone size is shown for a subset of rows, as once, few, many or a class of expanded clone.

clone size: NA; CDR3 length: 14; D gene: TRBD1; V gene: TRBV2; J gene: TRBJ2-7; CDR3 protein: CASRRTGNTYEQYF; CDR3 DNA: TGTGCCAGCAGGCGGACAGGGAATACCTACGAGCAGTACTTC
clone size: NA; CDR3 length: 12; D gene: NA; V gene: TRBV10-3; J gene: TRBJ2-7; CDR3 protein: CAITTGNHEQYF; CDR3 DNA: TGTGCCATCACCACAGGGAATCACGAGCAGTACTTC
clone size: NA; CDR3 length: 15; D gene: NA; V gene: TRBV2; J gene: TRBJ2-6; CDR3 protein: CASSDGGGRANVLTF; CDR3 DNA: TGTGCCAGCAGTGACGGGGGTGGGAGGGCCAACGTCCTGACTTTC
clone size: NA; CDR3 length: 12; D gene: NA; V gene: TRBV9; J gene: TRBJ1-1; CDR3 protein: CASEEMNTEAFF; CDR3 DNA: TGTGCCAGCGAGGAGATGAACACTGAAGCTTTCTTT
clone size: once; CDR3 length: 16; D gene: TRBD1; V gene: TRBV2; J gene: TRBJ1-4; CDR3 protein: CASSFDRETLGEKLFF; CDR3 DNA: TGTGCCAGCAGCTTCGACAGGGAAACCCTGGGGGAAAAACTGTTTTTT
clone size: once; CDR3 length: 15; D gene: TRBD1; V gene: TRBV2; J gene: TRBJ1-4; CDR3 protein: CASSAGTAYNEKLFF; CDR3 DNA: TGTGCCAGCAGTGCTGGGACAGCTTATAATGAAAAACTGTTTTTT
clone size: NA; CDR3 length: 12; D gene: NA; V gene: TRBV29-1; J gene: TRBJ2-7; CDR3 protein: CSVGGTSYEQYF; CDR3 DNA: TGCAGCGTTGGGGGCACCTCCTACGAGCAGTACTTC
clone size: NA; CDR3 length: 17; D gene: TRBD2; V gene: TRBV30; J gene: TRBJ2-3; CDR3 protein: CAWGKLGLAWGPDTQYF; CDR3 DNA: TGTGCCTGGGGAAAGTTGGGACTAGCCTGGGGACCAGATACGCAGTATTTT
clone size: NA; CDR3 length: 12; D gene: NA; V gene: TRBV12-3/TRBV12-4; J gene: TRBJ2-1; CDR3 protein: CASSLGGNEQFF; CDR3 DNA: TGTGCCAGCAGTTTAGGCGGGAATGAGCAGTTCTTC
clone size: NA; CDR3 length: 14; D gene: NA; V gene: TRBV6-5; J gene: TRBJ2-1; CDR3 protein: CASTWDWAYNEQFF; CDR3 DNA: TGTGCCAGCACTTGGGACTGGGCCTACAATGAGCAGTTCTTC
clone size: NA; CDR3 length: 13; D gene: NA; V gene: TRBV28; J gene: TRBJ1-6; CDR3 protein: CASSPTLNSPLHF; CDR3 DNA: TGTGCCAGCAGCCCAACTCTTAATTCACCCCTCCACTTT
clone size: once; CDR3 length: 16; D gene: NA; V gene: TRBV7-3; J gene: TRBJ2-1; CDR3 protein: CASSRTPGLVSNEQFF; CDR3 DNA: TGTGCCAGCAGCCGAACGCCAGGCCTCGTTTCCAATGAGCAGTTCTTC
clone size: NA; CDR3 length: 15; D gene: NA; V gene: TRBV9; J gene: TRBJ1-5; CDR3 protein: CASSPSSSGHQPQHF; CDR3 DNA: TGTGCCAGCAGCCCCTCCTCATCAGGGCATCAGCCCCAGCATTTT
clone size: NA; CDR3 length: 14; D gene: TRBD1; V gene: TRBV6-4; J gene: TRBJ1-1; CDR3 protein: CASRLDRGQGEAFF; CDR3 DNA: TGTGCCAGCAGGCTCGACAGGGGACAAGGGGAAGCTTTCTTT
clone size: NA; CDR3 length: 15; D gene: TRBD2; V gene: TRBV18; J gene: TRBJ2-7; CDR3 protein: CASSPRTSGGYEQYF; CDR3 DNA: TGTGCCAGCTCACCTCGGACTAGCGGGGGTTACGAGCAGTACTTC
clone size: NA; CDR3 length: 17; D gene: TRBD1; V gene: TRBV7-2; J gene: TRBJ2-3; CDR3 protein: CASSLERQGYQSDTQYF; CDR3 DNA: TGTGCCAGCAGCTTAGAGAGACAGGGATACCAGTCAGATACGCAGTATTTT
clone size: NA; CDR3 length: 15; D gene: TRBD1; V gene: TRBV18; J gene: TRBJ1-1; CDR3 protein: CASSLGTGSFTEAFF; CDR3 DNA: TGTGCCAGCTCACTGGGGACAGGGAGTTTCACTGAAGCTTTCTTT
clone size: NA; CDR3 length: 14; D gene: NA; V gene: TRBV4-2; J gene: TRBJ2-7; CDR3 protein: CASSQGAAGYEQYF; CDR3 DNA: TGTGCCAGCAGCCAAGGGGCCGCGGGCTACGAGCAGTACTTC
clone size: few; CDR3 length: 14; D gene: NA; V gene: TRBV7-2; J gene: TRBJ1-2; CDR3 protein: CASSSRAEGYGYTF; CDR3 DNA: TGTGCCAGCAGCTCGCGGGCGGAGGGCTATGGCTACACCTTC
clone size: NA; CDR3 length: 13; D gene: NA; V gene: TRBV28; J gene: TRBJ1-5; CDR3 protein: CASSPLNQERQHF; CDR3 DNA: TGTGCCAGCAGTCCCCTGAACCAGGAGCGGCAGCATTTT
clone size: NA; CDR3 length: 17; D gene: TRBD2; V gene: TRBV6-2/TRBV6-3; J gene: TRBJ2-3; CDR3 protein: CASSLTSGSGRADTQYF; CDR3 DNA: TGTGCCAGCAGTTTGACTAGCGGGAGCGGGAGGGCAGATACGCAGTATTTT
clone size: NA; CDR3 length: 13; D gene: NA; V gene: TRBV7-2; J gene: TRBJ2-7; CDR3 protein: CASSRDWDYEQYF; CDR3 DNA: TGTGCCAGCAGCCGGGACTGGGACTACGAGCAGTACTTC
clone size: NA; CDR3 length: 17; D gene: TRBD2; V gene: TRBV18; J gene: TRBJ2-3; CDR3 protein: CASSPPLPLAATDTQYF; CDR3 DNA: TGTGCCAGCTCACCACCCCTCCCGCTAGCGGCCACAGATACGCAGTATTTT